In this sample, the clone carrying this T cell receptor (beta chain) turned up many times. Its specificity is unknown. The CDR3 is cut off 3 residues early in the read; its end comes from the germline J gene. The CVID group had approximately 14 females and fewer than 35 males, mean age roughly 39. This sample stems from a study of T cell clonality in common variable immunodeficiency. Study-level findings and limits: Compared with healthy controls, CVID subjects showed increased TCRbeta clonality, mostly in about a third. Reportedly, TCR beta sequences from common variable immunodeficiency showed fewer deletions and N-nucleotide insertions.

Generated by immunoSEQ multiplex PCR, the TCRdb table keeps only in-frame clones and is missing some. This sample carries tens of thousands of clones, none of them present only once. The V gene's germline CDR1 is MNHNS and CDR2 SASEGT. The CDR3 has 15 residues. J lost 6 bases, V lost 0 bases, and 4 bases had no gene match. The sequencing input was peripheral blood mononuclear cells. The sequence was obtained from a human donor with common variable immunodeficiency. V gene TRBV6-1 combines with J gene TRBJ2-2; 7 bases match TRBD2. CDR3 DNA (partial): TGTGCCAGCAGTGAAGCGTCAGGGAGGGCCGGGGAG. Its protein is CASSEASGRAGE. From start to end, the CDR3 is CASSEASGRAGELFF.